This T cell receptor beta chain was retrieved from a study of T-cell reconstitution after alpha-beta-depleted transplantation in children. Ten or more counts support this clonotype. No antigen is known for it. Study-wide points: T-cell numbers and diversity one year post-transplant derived largely from freshly generated T cells. There were reportedly several hundred expanded graft clones from which alpha-beta T cells came about two months after transplant.

Preparation of the TCRbeta library was carried out with unique molecular identifiers. TCRdb re-called the PCR reads with MiXCR, one entry per CDR3 protein. The profile shows almost 500,000 distinct CDR3 sequences, under 12% of them singletons. The material was PBMCs, obtained before TCRalphabeta/CD19-depleted stem cell transplant. The TCR originated in a child aged 2-15 years with inherited bone marrow failure, due to receive a stem cell transplant.

This CDR3 is CASSLAVYEQYF. CDR3 sequence (DNA): TGTGCCAGCAGTTTAGCGGTCTACGAGCAGTACTTC. V is TRBV12-3 or TRBV12-4 and J is TRBJ2-7; D is uncertain. V was trimmed by 0 bases and J by 3 bases, leaving 3 bases between them. The CDR3 totals 12 residues.